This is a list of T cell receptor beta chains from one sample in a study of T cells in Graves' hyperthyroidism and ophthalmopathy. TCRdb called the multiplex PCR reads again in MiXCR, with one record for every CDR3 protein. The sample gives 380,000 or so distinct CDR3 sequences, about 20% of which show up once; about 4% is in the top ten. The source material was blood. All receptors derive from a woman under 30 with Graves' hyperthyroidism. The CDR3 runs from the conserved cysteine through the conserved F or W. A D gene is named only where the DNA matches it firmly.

CDR3: CASRPSPSHNYGYTF; J: TRBJ1-2; D: -; V: TRBV5-1
CDR3: CASGQVNTEAFF; J: TRBJ1-1; D: TRBD1; V: TRBV19
CDR3: CASSSRDFLYEQYF; J: TRBJ2-7; D: -; V: TRBV13
CDR3: CASSPRPTVSGNTIYF; J: TRBJ1-3; D: -; V: TRBV18
CDR3: CASSLRYGTDSGRNTEAFF; J: TRBJ1-1; D: TRBD1; V: TRBV28
CDR3: CASSLESVVGTQYF; J: TRBJ2-5; D: -; V: TRBV5-1
CDR3: CASAGTGSRYEQYF; J: TRBJ2-7; D: TRBD1; V: TRBV19
CDR3: CSAREHYGYTF; J: TRBJ1-2; D: -; V: TRBV20-1
CDR3: CASSPARQGMNTEAFF; J: TRBJ1-1; D: TRBD1; V: TRBV5-6
CDR3: CASSLVHKPAYGYTF; J: TRBJ1-2; D: -; V: TRBV7-9
CDR3: CAISEQVSYEQYF; J: TRBJ2-7; D: -; V: TRBV10-3
CDR3: CASSYPDRVGNQPQHF; J: TRBJ1-5; D: TRBD1; V: TRBV6-2/TRBV6-3
CDR3: CSARDILAATYEQYF; J: TRBJ2-7; D: TRBD2; V: TRBV20-1
CDR3: CASSLRGPSDTQYF; J: TRBJ2-3; D: -; V: TRBV9
CDR3: CASSLDRGRWNTEAFF; J: TRBJ1-1; D: TRBD1; V: TRBV11-1
CDR3: CASGVAGAVNTEAFF; J: TRBJ1-1; D: -; V: TRBV12-3/TRBV12-4
CDR3: CASSIHDLKSNQPQHF; J: TRBJ1-5; D: -; V: TRBV19
CDR3: CATQGSGNTIYF; J: TRBJ1-3; D: -; V: TRBV15
CDR3: CASRIPDSYEQYF; J: TRBJ2-7; D: -; V: TRBV6-1
CDR3: CAARGPIPSDEQYF; J: TRBJ2-7; D: -; V: TRBV10-3
CDR3: CSFTDSNQPQHF; J: TRBJ1-5; D: -; V: TRBV20-1
CDR3: CASSQDRGGEETQYF; J: TRBJ2-5; D: -; V: TRBV4-2
CDR3: CASSYKRQAETQYF; J: TRBJ2-5; D: -; V: TRBV6-5
CDR3: CASSPRGTGDYEQYF; J: TRBJ2-7; D: TRBD1; V: TRBV28
CDR3: CASSYEFREAWHTEAFF; J: TRBJ1-1; D: -; V: TRBV6-5
CDR3: CAWSLHEGQGSGANVLTF; J: TRBJ2-6; D: TRBD1; V: TRBV30
CDR3: CASGLTGTTVYGYTF; J: TRBJ1-2; D: -; V: TRBV12-5
CDR3: CASSFSPNTEAFF; J: TRBJ1-1; D: -; V: TRBV12-3/TRBV12-4
CDR3: CASSLEVDYGYTF; J: TRBJ1-2; D: -; V: TRBV11-2
CDR3: CASSYSSGGGEGYTF; J: TRBJ1-2; D: -; V: TRBV6-5
CDR3: CASHDWGRNINTGELFF; J: TRBJ2-2; D: -; V: TRBV6-4
CDR3: CASSHGGTANQPQHF; J: TRBJ1-5; D: TRBD1; V: TRBV28
CDR3: CASSESQGNWQPQHF; J: TRBJ1-5; D: -; V: TRBV6-1
CDR3: CASSLADRVYEQYF; J: TRBJ2-7; D: TRBD1; V: TRBV5-1
CDR3: CSAREWKTVDYGYTF; J: TRBJ1-2; D: -; V: TRBV20-1
CDR3: CASSPLGLGNTIYF; J: TRBJ1-3; D: -; V: TRBV6-1
CDR3: CASSLGGVSKNIQYF; J: TRBJ2-4; D: -; V: TRBV11-2
CDR3: CASSELGNQETQYF; J: TRBJ2-5; D: -; V: TRBV6-1
CDR3: CATSTGSGQTQYF; J: TRBJ2-5; D: -; V: TRBV15
CDR3: CASSSQTGAAQYF; J: TRBJ2-5; D: -; V: TRBV18
CDR3: CASSYPGVFSYEQYF; J: TRBJ2-7; D: -; V: TRBV11-3
CDR3: CASSPTYPENYGYTF; J: TRBJ1-2; D: -; V: TRBV11-2
CDR3: CASSLQGAPQETQYF; J: TRBJ2-5; D: TRBD1; V: TRBV7-3
CDR3: CASSYGASGILSSYEQYF; J: TRBJ2-7; D: TRBD2; V: TRBV6-2/TRBV6-3
CDR3: CASSLRTASGYKQYF; J: TRBJ2-7; D: -; V: TRBV6-5
CDR3: CASSRPGQIRLGAFF; J: TRBJ1-1; D: TRBD1; V: TRBV4-1
CDR3: CASSQPPEDFGYTF; J: TRBJ1-2; D: -; V: TRBV4-1
CDR3: CASSFTSGELFF; J: TRBJ2-2; D: -; V: TRBV12-3/TRBV12-4
CDR3: CASSTQQGYEQYF; J: TRBJ2-7; D: -; V: TRBV27
CDR3: CASSPRGMETQYF; J: TRBJ2-5; D: TRBD1; V: TRBV3-1
CDR3: CASTLGQLTYEQYF; J: TRBJ2-7; D: TRBD1; V: TRBV12-3/TRBV12-4
CDR3: CASSLDGPGVVTGELFF; J: TRBJ2-2; D: -; V: TRBV27